The 5 T cell receptor beta chains presented below share a single source sample, sequenced in a study of blood T cell repertoires in COVID-19 (TCRdb year 2020). Receptor libraries were prepared by the immunoSEQ multiplex PCR assay. In TCRdb, the immuneACCESS table is reduced to in-frame sequences with V and J assigned. These tables do not hold every clone; where another copy was compared, an unresolved V gene accounts for under half, and the others remain unexplained. In this sample the table shows about 61,000 clones, about 77% of which occur a single time. Of the sample, roughly 21% is held by the ten largest clones. Sample: peripheral blood. The receptors shown here come from a man at least 80 years old with active or convalescent COVID-19.

The chain employs TRBV7-9 and TRBJ2-1; no clear D. The CDR3 covers 14 residues. V lost 3 bases and J lost 6, with 12 bases in between. Germline V lookup: CDR1 SEHNR, CDR2 FQNEAQ (reference sequence). CDR3 region: CASSFGQGTNEQFF. The CDR3, as DNA: TGTGCCAGCAGCTTTGGGCAAGGAACCAATGAGCAGTTCTTC.

This clone was seen a few times. The rearrangement joins TRBV4-3 to TRBJ1-6; 8 nucleotides line up with TRBD1. J gave up 10 bases and V 4 bases, and 6 bases lay outside the gene matches. This CDR3 comprises 14 residues. Germline CDR1 and CDR2: LGHNA and YSLEER. Here the CDR3 reads CASSPDRAGSPLHF. CDR3 nucleotide sequence: TGCGCCAGCAGCCCGGACAGGGCGGGGTCACCCCTCCACTTT.

The J gene is TRBJ2-1, the V gene TRBV6-5, with D possibly TRBD2 on 7 matching bases. Germline values: CDR1 MNHEY, CDR2 SVGAGI. V shed 4 bases and J shed 6 bases, with 10 bases lying between them. This CDR3 has 13 residues. The CDR3 is CASSWGGFNEQFF. CDR3 bases: TGTGCCAGCAGTTGGGGGGGCTTCAATGAGCAGTTCTTC.

This clone came up a few times. V usage is TRBV27 and J usage is TRBJ2-1; the match to TRBD2 covers 10 bases. The CDR3 is 16 residues long. Losses at the gene ends were 4 bases for V and 3 bases for J; bases not matched to a gene: 6. Germline V CDR1 and CDR2: MNHEY, SMNVEV (reference sequence). The CDR3 sequence is CASSSQRGGLYNEQFF. CDR3 nucleotides: TGTGCCAGCAGTTCCCAGCGGGGGGGCCTCTACAATGAGCAGTTCTTC.

This clone was seen a single time. The gene calls are TRBV28 and TRBJ2-3; D not resolved. V was cut by 8 bases and J by 2 bases, with 14 bases left in between. The CDR3 contains 14 residues. Germline lookup yields CDR1 MDHEN and CDR2 SYDVKM. In DNA, the CDR3 is TGTGCCAGCGATTTCGGAGCCGCCACAGATACGCAGTATTTT. Protein sequence: CASDFGAATDTQYF.